Below, 22 T cell receptor beta chains from the same sample are listed, as sequenced in a study of HIV-infected patients and healthy controls. Whole blood was used without fractionation, so all unsorted peripheral T cells were included. 400 to 550 ng RNA was reverse transcribed with alpha and beta constant-region primers. Using multiplexing indices, alpha and beta chain libraries were generated apart by chain-specific third strand synthesis. TCRdb re-analysed the 5' RACE reads in MiXCR, keeping a single row per CDR3 protein. Of around 4,300 distinct CDR3 sequences listed, roughly 7.4% are singletons. The material was blood, obtained before antiretroviral therapy. The receptor set was obtained from an adult with HIV infection.

This clonotype has a count of ten or more. J is TRBJ1-2 and V is TRBV13; no clear D gene. Germline CDR1 and CDR2: PRHDT and FYEKMQ (reference sequence). The CDR3 covers 13 residues. V gave up 4 bases and J gave up 8 bases, with 14 bases separating them. The chain's CDR3 is CASSSPDLIGYTF. The CDR3 bases are TGTGCCAGCAGCTCCCCAGACCTTATCGGCTACACCTTC.

This clonotype came up a few times. The chain couples TRBV19 to TRBJ1-5; 9 bases match TRBD1. The CDR3 extends over 15 amino acids. The germline V gene has CDR1 LNHDA and CDR2 SQIVND (reference sequence). V dropped 5 bases and J dropped 4; count of bases not matched to a gene: 6. The CDR3 nucleotides read TGTGCCAGTAGTTTCGGACAGGGGCCTAATCAGCCCCAGCATTTT. Its translation: CASSFGQGPNQPQHF.

In its sample, this clonotype is medium-sized. V is TRBV4-1 and J is TRBJ2-7; maybe TRBD2 (6 bases). CDR3 size: 14 residues. The V gene's germline CDR1 is MGHRA and CDR2 YSYEKL. Trimming pared 0 bases from V and 4 bases from J, leaving 10 bases between. CDR3 coding DNA: TGCGCCAGCAGCCAAGATAGGCGGGGATACGAGCAGTACTTC. This sequence encodes CASSQDRRGYEQYF.

This clonotype is labeled medium-sized (0.01 to 0.1%). The gene calls are TRBV7-9 and TRBJ1-2; 7 nucleotides match TRBD1. Germline assignment: CDR1 SEHNR and CDR2 FQNEAQ (reference sequence). Trimming at V came to 4 bases and at J to 7 bases, leaving 9 bases not matched to a gene. This CDR3 is 14 amino acids long. The CDR3 here is CASSSRDSAFGYTF. CDR3 DNA sequence: TGTGCCAGCAGCTCCCGGGACAGCGCCTTTGGCTACACCTTC.

This clonotype is medium-sized within its sample. This chain joins TRBV12-3 or TRBV12-4 and TRBJ2-7, with 9 bases fitting TRBD1. Trimming cost V 7 bases and J 2 bases; bases outside gene matches: 3. This CDR3 region has 13 residues. The CDR3 protein is CASTGQGTYEQYF. CDR3 nucleotide sequence: TGTGCCAGCACGGGACAGGGTACCTACGAGCAGTACTTC.

The chain employs TRBV6-5 and TRBJ2-7; 9 bases agree with TRBD1. This CDR3 has 15 residues. V was pared by 6 bases and J by 3 bases, with 9 bases of the junction left unmatched. Germline V gives CDR1 MNHEY, CDR2 SVGAGI. The CDR3: CASRKGQGRNYEQYF. In DNA, the CDR3 is TGTGCCAGCAGGAAGGGACAGGGTAGAAACTACGAGCAGTACTTC.

This clonotype rates as medium-sized. The J gene is TRBJ2-3, the V gene TRBV7-6; TRBD2 aligns across 12 bases. This CDR3 has 19 amino acids. CDR1 SGHVS and CDR2 FNYEAQ come from the germline V gene. Trimming removed 6 bases from V and 0 bases from J; junction bases left unmatched: 13. The chain's CDR3 is CASSPGTSGPYSSTDTQYF. The CDR3 DNA follows: TGTGCCAGCAGTCCCGGGACTAGCGGGCCCTATTCTAGCACAGATACGCAGTATTTT.

In its sample, this clonotype ranks as medium-sized. V is TRBV5-6 and J is TRBJ2-1; TRBD2 matches 10 bases. Per germline, CDR1 SGHDT and CDR2 YYEEEE. The V segment lost 2 bases and the J segment 4 bases; nucleotides outside the gene matches: 3. The CDR3 length is 15 residues. The CDR3 DNA sequence: TGTGCCAGCAGCTTACTAGCGGGAAGTTACAATGAGCAGTTCTTC. It yields the protein CASSLLAGSYNEQFF.

The table lists this clonotype with a few counts. The rearrangement joins TRBV5-4 to TRBJ1-1; tentatively, D is TRBD1 (6 bases). This CDR3 has 16 amino acids. V was trimmed by 0 bases and J by 1 base, leaving 13 bases between them. Germline V gene lookup returns CDR1 SGHNT and CDR2 YYREEE (reference sequence). In DNA, the CDR3 is TGTGCCAGCAGCTTGGCGGGGGGACAAACGAACACTGAAGCTTTCTTT. This sequence encodes CASSLAGGQTNTEAFF. Drawing the rest from reference TRBV5-4 and TRBJ1-1, the complete variable domain is ETGVTQSPTHLIKTRGQQVTLRCSSQSGHNTVSWYQQALGQGPQFIFQYYREEENGRGNFPPRFSGLQFPNYSSELNVNALELDDSALYLCASSLAGGQTNTEAFFGQGTRLTVV.

This clonotype is medium-sized in the sample. The chain carries TRBV29-1 and TRBJ2-5; the D is unclear. CDR1 and CDR2 from the germline V gene are SQVTM and ANQGSEA. The CDR3 runs to 13 residues. V was trimmed by 4 bases and J by 7 bases, leaving 16 bases between them. CDR3 sequence: CSVVGPRTVTQYF. In nucleotides, the CDR3 is TGCAGCGTTGTGGGCCCCCGGACGGTGACCCAGTACTTC.

This clonotype rates as medium-sized (0.01 to 0.1%). The rearrangement uses TRBV21-1 and TRBJ2-1; the D call of TRBD1 is as the table states it, not checked on the DNA. TRBV21-1 is marked as a pseudogene. The CDR3 runs to 13 residues. CDR3 region: CARASGPYNEQFF. CDR3 sequence (DNA): TGTGCCCGGGCGAGTGGGCCCTACAATGAGCAGTTCTTC.

By sample share, this clonotype is medium-sized. This chain uses TRBV19 with TRBJ1-1, with a weak D call TRBD1 (5 bases). The CDR3 has 14 residues. CDR1 and CDR2 (germline): LNHDA, SQIVND (reference sequence). V was cut by 5 bases and J by 4 bases, with 14 bases left in between. CDR3 bases: TGTGCCAGTAGTCCAAGGAGGGGCAGCACTGAAGCTTTCTTT. Residues: CASSPRRGSTEAFF.

This clonotype is classed as medium-sized. V gene TRBV7-9 combines with J gene TRBJ2-1; D uncertain. Trimming removed 1 base at V and 0 bases at J, with 10 bases between. This CDR3 contains 16 residues. Germline values: CDR1 SEHNR, CDR2 FQNEAQ (reference sequence). The CDR3 is CASSLVHGSSYNEQFF. For the CDR3, the DNA is TGTGCCAGCAGCTTAGTCCACGGAAGCTCCTACAATGAGCAGTTCTTC.

This clonotype was counted between two and nine times. This rearrangement joins TRBV18 to TRBJ2-4, with a tentative D call TRBD1 (6 bases). The CDR3 spans 13 residues. V was shortened by 6 bases and J by 5 bases, with 11 bases between the two germline ends. Germline CDR1 reads KGHSH; CDR2 reads LQKENI. The CDR3 is CASSLRQENIQYF. CDR3 nucleotide sequence: TGTGCCAGCTCCCTAAGACAGGAAAACATTCAGTACTTC.

By share of the sample, this clonotype is medium-sized. The CDR3 DNA reads TGTGCCAGCAGTGAAATGGGACACGGTGGGGCTGAAGCTTTCTTT. Protein: CASSEMGHGGAEAFF. The rearrangement uses TRBV6-1 and TRBJ1-1; D possibly corresponds to TRBD1 (6 bases). CDR1 and CDR2 (germline): MNHNS, SASEGT. Trimming took 2 bases from V and 6 from J, leaving 16 bases between them. CDR3 length: 15 amino acids.

This clonotype was picked up many times. The CDR3 here is CASSEGVHPLNQPQHF. DNA of the CDR3: TGTGCCAGCAGCGAGGGGGTGCACCCCTTAAATCAGCCCCAGCATTTT. The gene calls are TRBV7-9 and TRBJ1-5; maybe TRBD1 (6 bases). Trimming removed 5 bases from V and 4 bases from J, with 18 bases in between. This CDR3 comprises 16 residues. Germline V CDR1 and CDR2: SEHNR, FQNEAQ (reference sequence).

This clonotype is labeled as medium-sized. The gene calls are TRBV29-1 and TRBJ1-5, with no clear D. V was clipped by 4 bases and J by 3 bases, with 10 bases between them. This CDR3 comprises 13 residues. Looked up from germline, CDR1 is SQVTM and CDR2 is ANQGSEA. The DNA of the CDR3 is TGCAGCGTTGGACAAGGAGCCAATCAGCCCCAGCATTTT. Its protein product is CSVGQGANQPQHF. Combining the CDR3 with reference TRBV29-1 and TRBJ1-5 gives the whole variable domain SAVISQKPSRDICQRGTSLTIQCQVDSQVTMMFWYRQQPGQSLTLIATANQGSEATYESGFVIDKFPISRPNLTFSTLTVSNMSPEDSSIYLCSVGQGANQPQHFGDGTRLSIL.

This clonotype was counted once. V gene TRBV16 combines with J gene TRBJ2-7; 8 bases agree with TRBD1. The germline gives CDR1 KGHSY, CDR2 FQNENV. CDR3 length: 15 amino acids. V shed 3 bases, J shed 0 bases, and the junction held 4 bases outside the gene matches. The CDR3, as DNA: TGTGCCAGCAGCCACTCAGGACAGGGCTCCTACGAGCAGTACTTC. Translated: CASSHSGQGSYEQYF.

This clonotype is classed as medium-sized. V and J are TRBV5-4 and TRBJ2-7; TRBD1 or TRBD2 may be the D gene (6 bases each). The germline V and J ends were trimmed by 3 bases and 1 base, with 14 bases remaining between them. Looked up from germline, CDR1 is SGHNT and CDR2 is YYREEE (reference sequence). The CDR3 is 15 amino acids. Here the CDR3 DNA reads TGTGCCAGCAGCTGGGGGGCAGGGGCGTCCTACGAGCAGTACTTC. Residues: CASSWGAGASYEQYF.

By its share, this clonotype is medium-sized. The rearrangement uses TRBV28 and TRBJ1-1; weak D call: TRBD1 (5 bases). The CDR3 has 12 residues. Trimming left V 2 bases short and J 7 bases short, with 8 bases between. Looked up from germline, CDR1 is MDHEN and CDR2 is SYDVKM. CDR3 coding DNA: TGTGCCAGCAGTTTACCCGACAGTGAAGCTTTCTTT. Translating it yields CASSLPDSEAFF.

This clonotype rates as medium-sized (0.01 to 0.1%). This chain links TRBV28 with TRBJ2-3, with 7 positions matching TRBD2. The CDR3 totals 17 residues. The junction had 8 bases not matched to a gene; V was cut back by 2 bases and J by 0 bases. The V gene's germline CDR1 is MDHEN and CDR2 SYDVKM. CDR3 amino acids: CASSLRTISGSTDTQYF. The CDR3 bases are TGTGCCAGCAGTTTAAGGACGATTAGCGGGAGCACAGATACGCAGTATTTT.

This clonotype rates as medium-sized. The gene calls are TRBV5-1 and TRBJ2-5, with D maybe TRBD2 (5 bases). This CDR3 comprises 13 residues. Per germline, CDR1 SGHRS and CDR2 YFSETQ. V lost 5 bases and J lost 2, with 10 bases in between. CDR3 coding DNA: TGCGCCAGCAGGTTATCGGGGCAAGAGACCCAGTACTTC. This sequence encodes CASRLSGQETQYF.